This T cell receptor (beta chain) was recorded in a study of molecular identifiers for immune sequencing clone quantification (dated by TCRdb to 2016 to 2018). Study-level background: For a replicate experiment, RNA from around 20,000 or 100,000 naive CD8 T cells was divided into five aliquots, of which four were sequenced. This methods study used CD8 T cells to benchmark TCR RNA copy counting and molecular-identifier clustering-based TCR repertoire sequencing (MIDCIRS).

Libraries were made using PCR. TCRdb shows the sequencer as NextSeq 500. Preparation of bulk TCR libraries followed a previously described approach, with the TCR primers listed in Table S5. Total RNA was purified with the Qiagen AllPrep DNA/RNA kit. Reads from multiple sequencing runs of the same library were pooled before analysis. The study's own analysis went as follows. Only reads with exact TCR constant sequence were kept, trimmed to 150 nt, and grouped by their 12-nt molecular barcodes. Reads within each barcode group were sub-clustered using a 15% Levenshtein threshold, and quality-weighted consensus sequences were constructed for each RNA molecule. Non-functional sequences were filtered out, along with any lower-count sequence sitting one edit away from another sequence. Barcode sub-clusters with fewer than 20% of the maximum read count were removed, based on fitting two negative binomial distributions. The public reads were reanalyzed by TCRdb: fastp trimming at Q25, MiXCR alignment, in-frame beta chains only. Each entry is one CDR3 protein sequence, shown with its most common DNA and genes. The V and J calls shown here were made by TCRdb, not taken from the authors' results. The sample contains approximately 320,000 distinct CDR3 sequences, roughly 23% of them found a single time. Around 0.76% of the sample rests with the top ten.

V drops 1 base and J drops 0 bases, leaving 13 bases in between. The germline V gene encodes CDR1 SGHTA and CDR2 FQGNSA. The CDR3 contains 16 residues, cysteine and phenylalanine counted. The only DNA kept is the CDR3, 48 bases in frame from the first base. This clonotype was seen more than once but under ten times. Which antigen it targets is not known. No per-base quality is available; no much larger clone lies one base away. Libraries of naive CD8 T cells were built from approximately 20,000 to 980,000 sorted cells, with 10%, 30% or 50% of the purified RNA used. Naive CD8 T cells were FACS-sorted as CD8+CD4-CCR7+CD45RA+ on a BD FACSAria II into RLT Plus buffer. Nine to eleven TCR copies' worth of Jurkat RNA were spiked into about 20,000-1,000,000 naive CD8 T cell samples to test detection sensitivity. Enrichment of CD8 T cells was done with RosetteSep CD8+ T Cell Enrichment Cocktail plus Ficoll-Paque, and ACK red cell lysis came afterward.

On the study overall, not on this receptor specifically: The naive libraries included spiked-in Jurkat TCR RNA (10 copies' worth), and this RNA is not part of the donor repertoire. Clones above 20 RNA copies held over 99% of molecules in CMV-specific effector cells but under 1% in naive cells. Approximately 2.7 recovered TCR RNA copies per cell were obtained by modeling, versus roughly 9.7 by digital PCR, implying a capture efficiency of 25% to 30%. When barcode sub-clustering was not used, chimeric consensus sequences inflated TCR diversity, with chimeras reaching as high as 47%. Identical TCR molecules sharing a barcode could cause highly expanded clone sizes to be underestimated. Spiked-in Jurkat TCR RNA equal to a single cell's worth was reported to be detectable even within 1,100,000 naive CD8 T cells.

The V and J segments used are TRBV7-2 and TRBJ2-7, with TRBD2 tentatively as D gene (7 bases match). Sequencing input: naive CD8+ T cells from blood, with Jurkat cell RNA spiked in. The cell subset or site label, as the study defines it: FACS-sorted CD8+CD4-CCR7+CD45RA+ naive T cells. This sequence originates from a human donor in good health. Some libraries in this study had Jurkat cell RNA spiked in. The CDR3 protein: CASSLEGGPSSYEQYF. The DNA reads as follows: TGTGCCAGCAGCTTAGAGGGGGGGCCCAGCTCCTACGAGCAGTACTTC.